The 15 T cell receptor beta chains below were found in one sample sequenced in a study of blood T cell repertoires in COVID-19. Here immunoSEQ multiplex PCR was the method, and the copy in TCRdb shows in-frame clones only, minus some. The table includes some 57,000 clones, around nine tenths detected once. Sequencing input: peripheral blood. The receptors stem from a human donor in a cohort sampled during active COVID-19.

Regarding this clone: Germline is not matched at one junction end, which may reflect a read error. The chain is built from TRBV14 and TRBJ2-5; 8 bases align to TRBD2. The length of the CDR3 is 14 residues. The V gene's germline CDR1 is SGHDN and CDR2 FVKESK. DNA for the CDR3: TGTGCCAGCAGCCCTCGACTAGCGCAAGAGGCCCAGTACTTC. It codes for CASSPRLAQEAQYF. Based on the CDR3 plus reference TRBV14 and TRBJ2-5, the full variable domain is EAGVTQFPSHSVIEKGQTVTLRCDPISGHDNLYWYRRVMGKEIKFLLHFVKESKQDESGMPNNRFLAERTGGTYSTLKVQPAELEDSGVYFCASSPRLAQEAQYFGPGTRLLVL.

The chain recombines TRBV6-5 with TRBJ2-7, with TRBD2 identical over 14 bases. Germline V gives CDR1 MNHEY, CDR2 SVGAGI. V lost 5 bases, J lost 6 bases, and 6 bases stayed unmatched. The CDR3 consists of 15 residues. CDR3 nucleotide sequence: TGTGCCAGCAGTCAGGGACTAGCGGGAGTCGGCGAGCAGTACTTC. Translation gives CASSQGLAGVGEQYF.

This clone was found once. This chain connects TRBV18 to TRBJ1-3; D gene unclear. V was cut by 2 bases and J by 4 bases, with 3 bases left in between. The CDR3 runs to 12 residues. Germline CDR1 KGHSH, CDR2 LQKENI. CDR3 bases: TGTGCCAGCTCACCAGAGGGAAACACCATATATTTT. It yields the protein CASSPEGNTIYF.

The V and J genes are TRBV5-1 and TRBJ2-3, with D maybe TRBD1 (5 bases). Germline CDR1 reads SGHRS; CDR2 reads YFSETQ. CDR3 size: 16 residues. The V end was cut by 3 bases, the J end by 6 bases, with 20 bases between. The CDR3 DNA reads TGCGCCAGCAGCTCCTCTGAGACAGCACTTCGGGATACGCAGTATTTT. Translated: CASSSSETALRDTQYF.

The chain combines TRBV6-5 with TRBJ2-7; D is possibly TRBD2 (5 bases). This CDR3 has 14 residues. The V gene lost 5 bases and the J gene lost 3 bases, with 14 bases spanning the gap. CDR1 and CDR2 (germline): MNHEY, SVGAGI. CDR3 protein: CASSPFWEFYEQYF. CDR3 sequence (DNA): TGTGCCAGCAGTCCTTTCTGGGAGTTCTACGAGCAGTACTTC.

The gene calls are TRBV7-9 and TRBJ1-1; 9 positions agree with TRBD1. J lost 4 bases, V lost 6 bases, and 6 bases had no gene match. The V gene's germline CDR1 is SEHNR and CDR2 FQNEAQ (reference sequence). The CDR3 sequence is 14 residues long. Here the CDR3 reads CASSRDRVGTEAFF. The DNA of the CDR3 is TGTGCCAGCAGTCGGGACAGGGTGGGCACTGAAGCTTTCTTT.

The chain recombines TRBV18 with TRBJ1-1, with D perhaps matching TRBD1 (6 bases). CDR3 size: 14 residues. With 2 bases removed from V and 4 bases from J, the gap between germline ends came to 11 bases. The germline gives CDR1 KGHSH, CDR2 LQKENI. This CDR3 reads CASSPSTGITEAFF. CDR3 sequence (DNA): TGTGCCAGCTCACCATCTACAGGGATCACTGAAGCTTTCTTT.

CDR3 protein: CASSSDPLTSTDTQYF. The CDR3 bases are TGTGCCAGCAGTTCAGACCCGCTGACTAGCACAGATACGCAGTATTTT. The V gene is TRBV6-5, the J gene TRBJ2-3, with D hard to call. The length of the CDR3 is 16 residues. Trimming cost V 4 bases and J 0 bases, with 14 bases left between them. Germline V CDR1 and CDR2: MNHEY, SVGAGI.

This rearrangement joins TRBV7-6 to TRBJ2-7, with unresolved D. The V gene's germline CDR1 is SGHVS and CDR2 FNYEAQ. The CDR3 consists of 15 residues. V was cut by 1 base and J by 1 base, with 11 bases left in between. Here the CDR3 DNA reads TGTGCCAGCAGCTTAGATTTCGGTCTATCCTACGAGCAGTACTTC. It specifies CASSLDFGLSYEQYF.

The chain employs TRBV7-2 and TRBJ1-1, with D maybe TRBD1 (6 bases). Trimming cost V 3 bases and J 8 bases, with 10 bases left between them. The CDR3 covers 12 residues. CDR1 is SGHTA, CDR2 FQGNSA, per germline. For the CDR3, the DNA is TGTGCCAGCAGCTTCAGTCAGGGGGAAGCTTTCTTT. It is translated as CASSFSQGEAFF. Combining the CDR3 with reference TRBV7-2 and TRBJ1-1 gives the whole variable domain GAGVSQSPSNKVTEKGKDVELRCDPISGHTALYWYRQSLGQGLEFLIYFQGNSAPDKSGLPSDRFSAERTGGSVSTLTIQRTQQEDSAVYLCASSFSQGEAFFGQGTRLTVV.

This chain joins TRBV15 and TRBJ2-3; 10 bases are shared with TRBD2. There are 19 residues in the CDR3. The ends lost 3 bases at V and 6 bases at J; junction bases unmatched: 18. CDR1 and CDR2 (germline): LNHNV, YYDKDF (reference sequence). This CDR3 reads CATSSVFQLAGRWVDTQYF. DNA of the CDR3: TGTGCCACCAGCAGCGTATTCCAACTAGCGGGAAGGTGGGTCGATACGCAGTATTTT.

The chain employs TRBV5-1 and TRBJ1-4; D gene uncertain. There are 16 residues in the CDR3. With 0 bases removed from V and 4 bases from J, the gap between germline ends came to 13 bases. Germline-derived CDR1 and CDR2 are SGHRS and YFSETQ. CDR3 bases: TGCGCCAGCAGCTTGGGGGTTCGCGGGAATAATGAAAAACTGTTTTTT. It yields the protein CASSLGVRGNNEKLFF.

The chain recombines TRBV20-1 with TRBJ2-3; 10 bases are shared with TRBD2. The CDR3 is made up of 15 amino acids. CDR1 is DFQATT and CDR2 is SNEGSKA in the germline V gene (reference sequence). Germline trimming cut 3 bases from V and 0 bases from J; bases unmatched to any gene: 3. The CDR3 region is CSASGTSVSTDTQYF. The CDR3 nucleotides are TGCAGTGCTAGTGGGACTAGCGTTAGCACAGATACGCAGTATTTT.

The chain uses TRBV7-3 and TRBJ2-1; D unclear. The CDR3 contains 16 residues. V shed 4 bases and J shed 5 bases, with 18 bases lying between them. The germline gives CDR1 SGHTA, CDR2 FQGTGA. The CDR3 DNA sequence: TGTGCCAGCAGCTATATAGGTGGGCAGTCCAACAATGAGCAGTTCTTC. Protein sequence: CASSYIGGQSNNEQFF.

This clone was detected only once. The chain is built from TRBV14 and TRBJ2-7; 11 nucleotides align to TRBD2. The CDR3 length is 14 residues. V lost 1 base and J lost 4; bases outside the gene matches: 0. CDR1 is SGHDN, CDR2 FVKESK, per germline. CDR3 sequence: CASSQVAGGYEQYF. The CDR3 nucleotides read TGTGCCAGCAGCCAAGTAGCGGGAGGGTACGAGCAGTACTTC.